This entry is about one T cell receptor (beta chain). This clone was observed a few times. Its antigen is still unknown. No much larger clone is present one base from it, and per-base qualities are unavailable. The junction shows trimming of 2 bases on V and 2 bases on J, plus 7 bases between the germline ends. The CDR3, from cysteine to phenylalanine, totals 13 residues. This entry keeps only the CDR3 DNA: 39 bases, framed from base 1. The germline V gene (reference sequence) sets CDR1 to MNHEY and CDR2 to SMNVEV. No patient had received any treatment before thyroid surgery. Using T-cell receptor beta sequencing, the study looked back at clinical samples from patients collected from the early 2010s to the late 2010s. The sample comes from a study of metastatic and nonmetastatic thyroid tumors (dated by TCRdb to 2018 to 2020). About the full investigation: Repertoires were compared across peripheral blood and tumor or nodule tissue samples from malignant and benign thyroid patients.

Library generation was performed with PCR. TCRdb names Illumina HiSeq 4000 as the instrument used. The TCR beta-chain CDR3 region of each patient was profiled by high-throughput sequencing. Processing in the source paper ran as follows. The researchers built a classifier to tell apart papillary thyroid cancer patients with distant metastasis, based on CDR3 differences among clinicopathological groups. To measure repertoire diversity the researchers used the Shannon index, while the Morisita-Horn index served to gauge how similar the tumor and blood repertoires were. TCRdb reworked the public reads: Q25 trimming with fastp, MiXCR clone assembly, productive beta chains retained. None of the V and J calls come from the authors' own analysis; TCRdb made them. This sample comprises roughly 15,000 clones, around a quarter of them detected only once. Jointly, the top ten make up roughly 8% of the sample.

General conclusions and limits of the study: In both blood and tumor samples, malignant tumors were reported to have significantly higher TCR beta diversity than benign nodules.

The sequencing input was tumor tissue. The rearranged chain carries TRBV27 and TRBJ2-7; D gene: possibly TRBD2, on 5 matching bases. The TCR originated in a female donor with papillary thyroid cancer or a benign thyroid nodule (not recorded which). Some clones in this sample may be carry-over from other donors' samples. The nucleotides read TGTGCCAGCAGTTTAGTGGGAGCCTACGAGCAGTACTTC. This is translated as CASSLVGAYEQYF.